This entry is about one T cell receptor (beta chain). Its antigen is unidentified. Then a second PCR, running about 6 to 12 cycles, was carried out with a sample-barcoded 5' primer and a J-beta primer mix. From the 5' RACE reads, TCRdb called clonotypes with MiXCR, one entry per CDR3 protein. Of 920,000 or so distinct CDR3 sequences in the sample, more than 35% were seen once. The sample comes from a study of blood T cells in healthy people across ages. Study-level points and caveats: Across the age range, TCR beta diversity per million T cells fell in a roughly linear way. Total diversity from one million sequenced T cells was likely underestimated. Any changes in expanded clonotypes were possibly confounded, as donor CMV status remained unknown.

V lost 6 bases, J lost 5 bases, and 11 bases lay in between. The germline V gene has CDR1 MNHEY and CDR2 SMNVEV (reference sequence). This CDR3 region has 14 residues. The rearrangement uses TRBV27 and TRBJ1-6, with D possibly matching TRBD1 (5 bases). The sequenced sample was blood. The receptor was derived from a woman in her sixties or seventies in good health. DNA of the CDR3: TGTGCCAGCAGCCGACAGACCAATAATTCACCCCTCCACTTT. It specifies CASSRQTNNSPLHF.